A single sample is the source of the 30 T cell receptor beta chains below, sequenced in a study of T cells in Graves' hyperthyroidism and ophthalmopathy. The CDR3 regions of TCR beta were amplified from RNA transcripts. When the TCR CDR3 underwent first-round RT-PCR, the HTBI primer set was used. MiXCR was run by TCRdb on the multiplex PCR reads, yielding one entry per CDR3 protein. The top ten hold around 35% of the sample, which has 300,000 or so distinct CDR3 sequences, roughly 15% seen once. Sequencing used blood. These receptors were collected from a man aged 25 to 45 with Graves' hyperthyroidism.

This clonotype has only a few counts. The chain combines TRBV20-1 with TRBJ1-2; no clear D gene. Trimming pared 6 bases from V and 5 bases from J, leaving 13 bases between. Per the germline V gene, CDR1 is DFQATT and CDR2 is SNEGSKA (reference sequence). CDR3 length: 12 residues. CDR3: CSAPMAGYGYTF. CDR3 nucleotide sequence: TGCAGTGCCCCCATGGCGGGGTATGGCTACACCTTC.

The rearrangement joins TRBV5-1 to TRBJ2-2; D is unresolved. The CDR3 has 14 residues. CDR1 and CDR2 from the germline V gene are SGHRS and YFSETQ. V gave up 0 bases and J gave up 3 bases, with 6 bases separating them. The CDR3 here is CASSLDWDTGELFF. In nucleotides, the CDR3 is TGCGCCAGCAGCTTGGATTGGGACACCGGGGAGCTGTTTTTT.

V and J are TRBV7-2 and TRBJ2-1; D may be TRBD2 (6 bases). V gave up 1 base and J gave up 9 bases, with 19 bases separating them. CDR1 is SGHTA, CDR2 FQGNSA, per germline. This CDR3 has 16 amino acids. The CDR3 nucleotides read TGTGCCAGCAGCTTAGTGGGGAGGAGGATCTTCGGTGAGCAGTTCTTC. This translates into CASSLVGRRIFGEQFF.

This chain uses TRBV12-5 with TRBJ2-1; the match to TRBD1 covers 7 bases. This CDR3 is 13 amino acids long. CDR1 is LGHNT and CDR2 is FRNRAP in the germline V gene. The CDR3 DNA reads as TGTGCCTCAAGGGGGCTAGTGAGCAATGAGCAGTTCTTC. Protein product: CASRGLVSNEQFF.

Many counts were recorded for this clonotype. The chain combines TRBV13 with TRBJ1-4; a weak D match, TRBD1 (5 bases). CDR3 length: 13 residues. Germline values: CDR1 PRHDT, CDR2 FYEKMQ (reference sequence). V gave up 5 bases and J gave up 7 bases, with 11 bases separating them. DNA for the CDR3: TGTGCCAGCAGCCCGGGGACCTTTGAAAAACTGTTTTTT. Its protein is CASSPGTFEKLFF.

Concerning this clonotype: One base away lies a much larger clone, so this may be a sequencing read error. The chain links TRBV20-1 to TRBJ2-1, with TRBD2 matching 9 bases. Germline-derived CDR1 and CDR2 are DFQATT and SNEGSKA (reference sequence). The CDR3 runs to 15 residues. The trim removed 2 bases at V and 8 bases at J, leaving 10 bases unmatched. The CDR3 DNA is TGCAGTGCTAGATCTCTAGCGGGACGGCCTCATGAGCAGTTCTTC. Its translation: CSARSLAGRPHEQFF.

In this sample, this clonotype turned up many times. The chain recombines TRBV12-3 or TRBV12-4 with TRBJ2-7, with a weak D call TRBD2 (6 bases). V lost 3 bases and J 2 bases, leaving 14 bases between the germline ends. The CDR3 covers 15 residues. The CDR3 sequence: CASSFGSGGTYEQYF. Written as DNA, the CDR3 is TGTGCCAGCAGTTTTGGTAGCGGAGGAACCTACGAGCAGTACTTC.

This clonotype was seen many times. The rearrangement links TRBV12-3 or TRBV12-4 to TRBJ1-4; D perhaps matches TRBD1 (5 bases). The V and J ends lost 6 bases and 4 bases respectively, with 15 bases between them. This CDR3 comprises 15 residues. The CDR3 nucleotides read TGTGCCAGCAGCCCATTGGGACCCATTAATGAAAAACTGTTTTTT. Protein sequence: CASSPLGPINEKLFF.

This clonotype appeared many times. CDR3 bases: TGTGCCAGCAGATTCTACACTGAAGCTTTCTTT. Amino acids: CASRFYTEAFF. The chain joins TRBV6-1 to TRBJ1-1; no clear D. Trimming took 6 bases from V and 3 from J, leaving 5 bases between them. CDR3 size: 11 residues. Germline-derived CDR1 and CDR2 are MNHNS and SASEGT.

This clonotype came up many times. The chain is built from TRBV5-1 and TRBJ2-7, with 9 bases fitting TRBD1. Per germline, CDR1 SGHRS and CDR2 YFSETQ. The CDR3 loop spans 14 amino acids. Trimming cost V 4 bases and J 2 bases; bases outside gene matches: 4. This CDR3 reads CASSAGQGAYEQYF. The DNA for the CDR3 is TGCGCCAGCAGCGCGGGACAGGGCGCCTACGAGCAGTACTTC.

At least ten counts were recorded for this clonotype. CDR3 sequence: CASRNPGTGLKKLFF. In DNA form, the CDR3 reads TGTGCCAGCAGGAACCCCGGGACAGGGCTTAAAAAACTGTTTTTT. The genes are TRBV12-3 or TRBV12-4 and TRBJ1-4; 9 bases match TRBD1. The CDR3 loop spans 15 amino acids. V was clipped by 6 bases and J by 9 bases; unmatched bases: 11.

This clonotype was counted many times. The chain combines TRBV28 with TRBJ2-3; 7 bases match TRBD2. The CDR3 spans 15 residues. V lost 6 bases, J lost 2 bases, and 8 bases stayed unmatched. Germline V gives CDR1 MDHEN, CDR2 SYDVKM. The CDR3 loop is CASSLRDYTTDTQYF. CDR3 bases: TGTGCCAGCAGCCTCAGGGACTACACCACAGATACGCAGTATTTT.

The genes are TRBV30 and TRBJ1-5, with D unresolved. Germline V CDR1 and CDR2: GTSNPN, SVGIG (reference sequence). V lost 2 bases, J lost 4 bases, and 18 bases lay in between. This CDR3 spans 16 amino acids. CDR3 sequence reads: CAWSLRGFGANQPQHF. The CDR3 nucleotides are TGTGCCTGGAGTCTTCGAGGATTCGGTGCTAATCAGCCCCAGCATTTT.

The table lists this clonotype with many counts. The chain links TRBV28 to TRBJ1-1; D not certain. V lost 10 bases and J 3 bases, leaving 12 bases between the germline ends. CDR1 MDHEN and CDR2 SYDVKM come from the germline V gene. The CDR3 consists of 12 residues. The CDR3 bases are TGTGCCACCTGCCGGGGTTACACTGAAGCTTTCTTT. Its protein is CATCRGYTEAFF.

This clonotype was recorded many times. For the CDR3, the DNA is TGTGCCTGGAGTCCAGGGGTGAACACTGAAGCTTTCTTT. Translating gives CAWSPGVNTEAFF. The chain couples TRBV30 to TRBJ1-1; a weak D match, TRBD1 (6 bases). Germline V gene lookup returns CDR1 GTSNPN and CDR2 SVGIG (reference sequence). The CDR3 is 13 residues long. Trimming took off 2 bases at V and 0 bases at J, with 7 bases between the two ends. Together with reference TRBV30 and TRBJ1-1, the CDR3 gives the full variable domain: SQTIHQWPATLVQPVGSPLSLECTVEGTSNPNLYWYRQAAGRGLQLLFYSVGIGQISSEVPQNLSASRPQDRQFILSSKKLLLSDSGFYLCAWSPGVNTEAFFGQGTRLTVV.

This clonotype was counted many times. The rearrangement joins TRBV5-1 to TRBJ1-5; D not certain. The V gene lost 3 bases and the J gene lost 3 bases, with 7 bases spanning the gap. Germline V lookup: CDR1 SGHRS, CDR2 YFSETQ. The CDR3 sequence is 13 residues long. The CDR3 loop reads CASSSEPNQPQHF. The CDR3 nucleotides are TGCGCCAGCAGCTCCGAGCCCAATCAGCCCCAGCATTTT.

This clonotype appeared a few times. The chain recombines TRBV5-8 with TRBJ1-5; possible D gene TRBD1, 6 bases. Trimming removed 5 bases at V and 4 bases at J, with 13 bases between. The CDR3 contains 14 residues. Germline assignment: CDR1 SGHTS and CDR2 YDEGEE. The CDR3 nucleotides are TGTGCCAGCAGGACGGTAGGGGGGAATCAGCCCCAGCATTTT. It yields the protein CASRTVGGNQPQHF. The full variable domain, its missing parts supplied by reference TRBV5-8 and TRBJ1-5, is EAGVTQSPTHLIKTRGQQATLRCSPISGHTSVYWYQQALGLGLQFLLWYDEGEERNRGNFPPRFSGRQFPNYSSELNVNALELEDSALYLCASRTVGGNQPQHFGDGTRLSIL.

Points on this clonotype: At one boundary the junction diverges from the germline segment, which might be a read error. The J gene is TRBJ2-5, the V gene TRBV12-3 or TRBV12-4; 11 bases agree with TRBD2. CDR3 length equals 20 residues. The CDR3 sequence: CASSSLGPLLAGATQETRYF. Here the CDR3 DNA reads TGTGCCAGCAGTTCCTTAGGGCCCCTACTAGCGGGAGCAACACAAGAGACCCGGTACTTC.

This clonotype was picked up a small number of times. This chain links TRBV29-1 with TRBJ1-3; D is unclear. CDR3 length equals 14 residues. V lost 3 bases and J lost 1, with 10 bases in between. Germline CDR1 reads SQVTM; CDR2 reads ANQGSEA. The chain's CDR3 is CSVDPSGSGNTIYF. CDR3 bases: TGCAGCGTTGATCCATCGGGGTCTGGAAACACCATATATTTT.

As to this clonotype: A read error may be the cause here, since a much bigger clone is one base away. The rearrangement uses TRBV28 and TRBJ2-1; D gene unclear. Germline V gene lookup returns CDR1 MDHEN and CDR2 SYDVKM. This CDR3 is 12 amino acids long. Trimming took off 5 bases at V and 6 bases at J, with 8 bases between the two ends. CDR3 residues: CASSDLCNEQFF. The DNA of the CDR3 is TGTGCCAGCAGTGATCTATGCAATGAGCAGTTCTTC.

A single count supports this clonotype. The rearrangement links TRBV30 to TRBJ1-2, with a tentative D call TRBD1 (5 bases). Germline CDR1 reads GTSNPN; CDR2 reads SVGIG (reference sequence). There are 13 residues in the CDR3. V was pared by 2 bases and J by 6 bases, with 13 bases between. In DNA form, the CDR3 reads TGTGCCTGGAGTAAACAGGATGGCGATGGCTACACCTTC. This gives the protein CAWSKQDGDGYTF.

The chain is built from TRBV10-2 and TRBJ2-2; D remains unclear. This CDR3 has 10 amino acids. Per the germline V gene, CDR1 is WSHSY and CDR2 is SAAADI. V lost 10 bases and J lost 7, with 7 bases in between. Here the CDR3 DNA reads TGCGCCACCCGATACGGGGAGCTGTTTTTT. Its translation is CATRYGELFF.

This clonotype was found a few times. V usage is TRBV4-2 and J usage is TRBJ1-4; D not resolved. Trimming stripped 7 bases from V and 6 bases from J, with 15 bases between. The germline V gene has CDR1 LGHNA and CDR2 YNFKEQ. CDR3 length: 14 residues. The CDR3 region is CASTTDENDEKLFF. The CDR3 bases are TGTGCCAGCACTACCGACGAGAACGATGAAAAACTGTTTTTT.

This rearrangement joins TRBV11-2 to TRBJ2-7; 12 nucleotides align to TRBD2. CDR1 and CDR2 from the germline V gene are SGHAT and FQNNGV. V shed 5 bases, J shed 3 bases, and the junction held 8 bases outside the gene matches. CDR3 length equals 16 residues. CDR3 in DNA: TGTGCCAGCAGCGTACTAGCGGGAGGCCAACTCTACGAGCAGTACTTC. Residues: CASSVLAGGQLYEQYF.

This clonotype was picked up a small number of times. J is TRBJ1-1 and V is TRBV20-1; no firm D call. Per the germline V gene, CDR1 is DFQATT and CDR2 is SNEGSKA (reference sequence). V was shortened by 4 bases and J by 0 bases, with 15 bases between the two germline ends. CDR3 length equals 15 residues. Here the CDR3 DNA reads TGCAGTGCTAATCATCGCTTAACTCTGAACACTGAAGCTTTCTTT. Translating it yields CSANHRLTLNTEAFF.

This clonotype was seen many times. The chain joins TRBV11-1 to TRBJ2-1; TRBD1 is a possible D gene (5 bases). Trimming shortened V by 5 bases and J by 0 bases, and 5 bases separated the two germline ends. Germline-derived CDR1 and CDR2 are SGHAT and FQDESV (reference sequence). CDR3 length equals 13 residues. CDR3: CASSDSSYNEQFF. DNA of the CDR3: TGTGCCAGCAGCGACAGCTCCTACAATGAGCAGTTCTTC.

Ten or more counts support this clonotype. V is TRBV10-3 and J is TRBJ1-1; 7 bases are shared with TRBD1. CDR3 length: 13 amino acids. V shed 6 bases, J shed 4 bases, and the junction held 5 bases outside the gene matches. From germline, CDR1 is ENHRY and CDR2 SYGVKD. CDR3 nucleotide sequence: TGTGCCATCAGAGACAGGGAGTCCACTGAAGCTTTCTTT. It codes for CAIRDRESTEAFF.

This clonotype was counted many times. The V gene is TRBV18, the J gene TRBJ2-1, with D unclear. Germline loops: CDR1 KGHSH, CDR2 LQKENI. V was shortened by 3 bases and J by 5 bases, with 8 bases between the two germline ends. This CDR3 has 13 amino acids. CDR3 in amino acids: CASSPDQDNEQFF. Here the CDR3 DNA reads TGTGCCAGCTCACCGGACCAGGACAATGAGCAGTTCTTC. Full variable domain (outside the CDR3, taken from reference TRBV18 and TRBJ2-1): NAGVMQNPRHLVRRRGQEARLRCSPMKGHSHVYWYRQLPEEGLKFMVYLQKENIIDESGMPKERFSAEFPKEGPSILRIQQVVRGDSAAYFCASSPDQDNEQFFGPGTRLTVL.

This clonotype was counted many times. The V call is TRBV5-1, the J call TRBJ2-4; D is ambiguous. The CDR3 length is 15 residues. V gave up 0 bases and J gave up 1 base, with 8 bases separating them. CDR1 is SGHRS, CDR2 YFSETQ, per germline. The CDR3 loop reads CASSLADMAKNIQYF. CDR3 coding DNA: TGCGCCAGCAGCTTGGCCGATATGGCCAAAAACATTCAGTACTTC. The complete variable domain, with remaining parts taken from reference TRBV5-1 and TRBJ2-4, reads KAGVTQTPRYLIKTRGQQVTLSCSPISGHRSVSWYQQTPGQGLQFLFEYFSETQRNKGNFPGRFSGRQFSNSRSEMNVSTLELGDSALYLCASSLADMAKNIQYFGAGTRLSVL.

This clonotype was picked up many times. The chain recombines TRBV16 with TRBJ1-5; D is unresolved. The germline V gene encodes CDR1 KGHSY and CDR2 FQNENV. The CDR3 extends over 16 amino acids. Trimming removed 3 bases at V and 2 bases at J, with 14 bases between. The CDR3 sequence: CASSHPNMLGNQPQHF. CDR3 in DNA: TGTGCCAGCAGCCACCCTAACATGCTGGGCAATCAGCCCCAGCATTTT.